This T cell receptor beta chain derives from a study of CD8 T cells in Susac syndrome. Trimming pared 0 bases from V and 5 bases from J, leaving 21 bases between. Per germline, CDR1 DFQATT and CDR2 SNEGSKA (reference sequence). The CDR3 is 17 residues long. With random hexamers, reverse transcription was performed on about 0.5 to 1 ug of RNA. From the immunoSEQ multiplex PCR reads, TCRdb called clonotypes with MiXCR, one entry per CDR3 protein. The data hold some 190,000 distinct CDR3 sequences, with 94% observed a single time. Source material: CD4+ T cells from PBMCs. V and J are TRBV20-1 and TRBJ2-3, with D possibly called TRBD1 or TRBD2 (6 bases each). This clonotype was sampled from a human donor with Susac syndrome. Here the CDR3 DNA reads TGCAGTGCTAGAGATCCTAGGGGGGATGCAGGAGGAGATACGCAGTATTTT. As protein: CSARDPRGDAGGDTQYF.